This is a list of T cell receptor beta chains from one sample in a study of blood T cell repertoires in COVID-19. Some clones are missing from TCRdb's copy, which holds only in-frame ones; the method was immunoSEQ multiplex PCR. Here the sample spans tens of thousands of clones, about 86% being singletons. The source material was peripheral blood. The receptor set was obtained from a human donor in a cohort sampled during active COVID-19. Both conserved end residues are part of each CDR3. A D gene is named only where the DNA matches it firmly. Clone size, where shown, is once, few, many, or a class for clones that have expanded.

clone_size j_call v_call d_call cdr3_nt cdr3_aa
. TRBJ2-7 TRBV9 . TGTGCCAGCAGCGTAGATCGGGGGAGAGAATACGAGCAGTACTTC CASSVDRGREYEQYF
. TRBJ2-5 TRBV28 . TGTGCCAGCAGTCCCCTCTCCCGTCAGGCCCAGTACTTC CASSPLSRQAQYF
. TRBJ1-1 TRBV29-1 . TGCAGCGTTGAATCAGGGGATGGGTACACTGAAGCTTTCTTT CSVESGDGYTEAFF
. TRBJ2-1 TRBV6-5 . TGTGCCAGCAGTTACTCGGCGGCTAGCGTCAATGAGCAGTTCTTC CASSYSAASVNEQFF
. TRBJ2-7 TRBV14 . TGTGCCAGCAGCCAAGATCGCAGATCCTACGAGCAGTACTTC CASSQDRRSYEQYF
. TRBJ1-1 TRBV28 TRBD1 TGTGCCAGCAGCTGGACAGGGTGGGCTTTCTTT CASSWTGWAFF
. TRBJ1-2 TRBV2 . TGTGCCAGCGCCGGACGGGGAATTGGGTACACCTTC CASAGRGIGYTF
once TRBJ2-1 TRBV6-4 TRBD1 TGTGCCAGCAGTCCCGGGACAGGGGGGTACAATGAGCAGTTCTTC CASSPGTGGYNEQFF
once TRBJ2-3 TRBV6-2/TRBV6-3 TRBD2 TGTGCCAGCAGCCCCACTAGCGGGGGTTTCGATACGCAGTATTTT CASSPTSGGFDTQYF
. TRBJ2-1 TRBV5-1 TRBD2 TGCGCCAGCAGCTTGGTTGCGGGGGGGAGTGTGAATGAGCAGTTCTTC CASSLVAGGSVNEQFF
. TRBJ1-2 TRBV7-2 . TGTGCCAGCAGCTTATATTCCTCCAACTATGGCTACACCTTC CASSLYSSNYGYTF
once TRBJ2-3 TRBV27 TRBD2 TGTGCCAGCAGAATGAGTCCTAGCGGGACAGATACGCAGTATTTT CASRMSPSGTDTQYF
. TRBJ1-3 TRBV9 . TGTGCCAGCAGCGTATCGCAGGGAAGCTCTGGAAACACCATATATTTT CASSVSQGSSGNTIYF
. TRBJ1-1 TRBV3-1/TRBV3-2 . TGTGCCAGCAGCCAAGCGCAGGGGATAATCCCTGAAGCTTTCTTT CASSQAQGIIPEAFF
. TRBJ2-3 TRBV4-2 TRBD2 TGTGCCAGCAGCCCCGAAGAGGGGACTAGTTCGGATACGCAGTATTTT CASSPEEGTSSDTQYF
. TRBJ1-1 TRBV18 . TGTGCCAGCTCACCACCGAGTGTTGGAGCCGGTTTCTTT CASSPPSVGAGFF
. TRBJ2-4 TRBV19 . TGTGCCAGCCAGGGAGGAAACATTCAGTACTTC CASQGGNIQYF
. TRBJ2-7 TRBV5-4 TRBD2 TGTGCCAGCAGCTTGGGGGGGGGCTACGAGCAGTACTTC CASSLGGGYEQYF
. TRBJ1-3 TRBV7-9 TRBD1 TGTGCCAGCGGGAAGGACAGGGTCGGAAACACCATATATTTT CASGKDRVGNTIYF
. TRBJ2-3 TRBV7-2 . TGTGCCAGCAGCTTTCAGGTAGATAGCACAGATACGCAGTATTTT CASSFQVDSTDTQYF
. TRBJ1-6 TRBV29-1 . TGCAGCGTTGAGAGGACAGCTCGCCGGGACTCACCCCTCCACTTT CSVERTARRDSPLHF
. TRBJ1-1 TRBV28 . TGTGCCAGCAGTACTTACAGGGAGAACACTGAAGCTTTCTTT CASSTYRENTEAFF
. TRBJ2-3 TRBV4-3 . TGCGCCAGCAGCCAAGGGGTCAGCGGTTGGTCAAATACGCAGTATTTT CASSQGVSGWSNTQYF